These T cell receptor beta chains were read from a single sample in a study of cytomegalovirus exposure and HLA in healthy donors. Clones were read by immunoSEQ multiplex PCR, and TCRdb kept only the in-frame ones, dropping some. Among 80,000 to 100,000 clones listed, 80% were seen once. The sequencing sample was made of PBMCs. The receptors originated from a man aged 25-45 years in good health and CMV-seronegative. The CDR3 runs from the conserved cysteine through the conserved F or W. Each record gives: D gene, J gene, clone size, V gene, CDR3 protein, CDR3 DNA. D genes are given only for firm matches. Part of the rows lack a size; the others show once, few, many or a class for expanded clones.

>TRBD2|TRBJ2-7|-|TRBV4-2
CASSQGTSGYEQYF
TGTGCCAGCAGCCAAGGGACTAGCGGTTACGAGCAGTACTTC
>TRBD2|TRBJ2-1|few|TRBV30
CAWSGGVGRMDEQFF
TGTGCCTGGAGTGGGGGGGTCGGGAGGATGGATGAGCAGTTCTTC
>-|TRBJ1-1|-|TRBV7-3
CASSPGGSGGWNTEAFF
TGTGCCAGCAGCCCGGGAGGGAGTGGAGGTTGGAACACTGAAGCTTTCTTT
>-|TRBJ1-6|-|TRBV6-5
CASSQPGQFNSPLHF
TGTGCCAGCAGCCAGCCCGGACAGTTTAATTCACCCCTCCACTTT
>TRBD1|TRBJ2-7|-|TRBV14
CASSSRDRGLYEQYF
TGTGCCAGCAGCTCCCGGGACAGGGGGCTGTACGAGCAGTACTTC
>-|TRBJ2-3|-|TRBV2
CASSPIGGSTDTQYF
TGTGCCAGCAGTCCCATCGGAGGGAGCACAGATACGCAGTATTTT
>TRBD1|TRBJ2-3|-|TRBV7-7
CATLQGDTQYF
TGTGCCACCTTACAGGGGGATACGCAGTATTTT
>-|TRBJ2-3|-|TRBV6-6
CASTRERKGTDTQYF
TGTGCCAGCACAAGGGAGCGGAAAGGCACAGATACGCAGTATTTT
>TRBD1|TRBJ1-3|-|TRBV27
CASWTGGSGNTIYF
TGTGCCAGCTGGACAGGCGGCTCTGGAAACACCATATATTTT
>TRBD1|TRBJ1-5|-|TRBV30
CAWSSRDRDTQPQHF
TGTGCCTGGAGTTCCCGGGACAGAGATACTCAGCCCCAGCATTTT
>TRBD1|TRBJ2-5|few|TRBV6-1
CASSLETGSAETQYF
TGTGCCAGCAGTCTAGAGACAGGGTCGGCGGAGACCCAGTACTTC
>-|TRBJ2-5|-|TRBV19
CASSTRGETQYF
TGTGCCAGTAGTACTCGAGGGGAGACCCAGTACTTC
>TRBD1|TRBJ1-5|-|TRBV7-6
CASSLSWGQAHQPQHF
TGTGCCAGCAGCTTATCTTGGGGACAGGCCCATCAGCCCCAGCATTTT
>TRBD2|TRBJ2-5|-|TRBV5-8
CASSSSGLAVTQYF
TGTGCCAGCAGCTCTAGCGGGTTGGCCGTGACCCAGTACTTC
>TRBD1|TRBJ2-7|-|TRBV5-5
CASSFQTGTLGEQYF
TGTGCCAGCAGCTTCCAGACAGGGACCCTAGGCGAGCAGTACTTC
>-|TRBJ2-7|-|TRBV4-1
CASSLMTNSYEQYF
TGCGCCAGCAGCCTCATGACAAACTCCTACGAGCAGTACTTC
>-|TRBJ2-3|-|TRBV7-8
CASSTRQLTDTQYF
TGTGCCAGCAGCACCAGACAGCTCACAGATACGCAGTATTTT
>TRBD1|TRBJ1-5|-|TRBV6-4
CASSLTGDSNQPQHF
TGTGCCAGCAGCTTGACAGGGGATAGCAATCAGCCCCAGCATTTT
>-|TRBJ1-6|few|TRBV9
CASSGFTGSYNSPLHF
TGTGCCAGCAGCGGGTTCACGGGCTCCTATAATTCACCCCTCCACTTT
>-|TRBJ1-1|-|TRBV6-1
CASSGHSSNTEAFF
TGTGCCAGCAGTGGTCACAGCTCGAACACTGAAGCTTTCTTT
>-|TRBJ1-1|-|TRBV18
CASSLDDRPAEAFF
TGTGCCAGCTCACTTGACGACAGGCCCGCTGAAGCTTTCTTT
>-|TRBJ2-7|-|TRBV10-1
CASSSGTNYEQYF
TGCGCCAGCAGTTCCGGGACAAACTACGAGCAGTACTTC
>-|TRBJ2-5|-|TRBV18
CASSPGLGSQETQYF
TGTGCCAGCTCACCAGGTCTTGGGAGCCAAGAGACCCAGTACTTC
>-|TRBJ2-7|-|TRBV7-9
CASSPRDTPYEQYF
TGTGCCAGCAGCCCACGGGACACCCCCTACGAGCAGTACTTC
>TRBD1|TRBJ1-5|-|TRBV27
CASSDRDRGLNQPQHF
TGTGCCAGCAGTGACCGGGACAGGGGGCTCAATCAGCCCCAGCATTTT
>TRBD2|TRBJ2-3|-|TRBV7-6
CASSLSTAGGLDTQYF
TGTGCCAGCAGCTTAAGTACCGCGGGGGGTCTAGATACGCAGTATTTT
>-|TRBJ1-2|-|TRBV18
CASSPNRRESYGYTF
TGTGCCAGCTCACCGAACAGGAGAGAGTCCTATGGCTACACCTTC